A single sample gave rise to the 2 T cell receptor beta chains below, sequenced in a study of OX40 agonist ivuxolimab in advanced cancers. Sequencing used immunoSEQ multiplex PCR; TCRdb keeps in-frame clones, though not all of them. The table includes around 70,000 clones, over 70% detected once. The source was CD4+ or CD8+ T cells sorted from blood, collected in a trial of the OX40 agonist ivuxolimab. The receptors derive from an adult with an advanced solid tumor such as melanoma, head and neck, liver or kidney cancer.

The V gene is TRBV5-1, the J gene TRBJ1-4; D gene uncertain. V was trimmed by 0 bases and J by 8 bases, leaving 11 bases between them. The length of the CDR3 is 14 residues. Germline values: CDR1 SGHRS, CDR2 YFSETQ. The CDR3 spells CASSLEGIWEKLFF. The CDR3 coding sequence is TGCGCCAGCAGCTTGGAAGGGATTTGGGAAAAACTGTTTTTT.

The chain carries TRBV7-2 and TRBJ1-1; D possibly corresponds to TRBD1 (5 bases). Trimming removed 6 bases from V and 4 bases from J, with 12 bases in between. Germline V CDR1 and CDR2: SGHTA, FQGNSA. The CDR3 runs 13 residues. In DNA, the CDR3 is TGTGCCAGCAGAGAAGGGGTGGTCACTGAAGCTTTCTTT. It yields the protein CASREGVVTEAFF.